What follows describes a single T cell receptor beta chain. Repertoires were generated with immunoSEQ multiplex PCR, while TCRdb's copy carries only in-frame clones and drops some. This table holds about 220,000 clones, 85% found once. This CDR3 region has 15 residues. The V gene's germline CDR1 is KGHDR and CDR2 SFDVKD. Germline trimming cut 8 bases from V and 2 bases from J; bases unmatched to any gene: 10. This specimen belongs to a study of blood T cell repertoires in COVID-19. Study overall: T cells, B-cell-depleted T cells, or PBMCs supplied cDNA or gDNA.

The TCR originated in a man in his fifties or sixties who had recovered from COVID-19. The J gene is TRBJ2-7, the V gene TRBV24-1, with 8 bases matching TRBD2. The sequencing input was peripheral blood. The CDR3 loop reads CATNRTSGDTYEQYF. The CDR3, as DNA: TGTGCCACCAATCGAACTAGCGGAGATACCTACGAGCAGTACTTC.